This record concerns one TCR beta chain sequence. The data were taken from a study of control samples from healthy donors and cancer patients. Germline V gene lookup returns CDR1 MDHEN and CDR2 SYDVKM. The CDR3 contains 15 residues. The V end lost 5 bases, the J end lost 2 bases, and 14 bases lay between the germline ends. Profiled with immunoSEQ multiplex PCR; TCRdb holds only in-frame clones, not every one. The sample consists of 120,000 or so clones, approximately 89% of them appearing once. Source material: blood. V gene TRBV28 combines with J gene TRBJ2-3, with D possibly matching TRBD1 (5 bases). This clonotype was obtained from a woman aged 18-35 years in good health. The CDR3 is CASSQGAFSTDTQYF. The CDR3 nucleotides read TGTGCCAGCAGTCAGGGCGCCTTTTCCACAGATACGCAGTATTTT.